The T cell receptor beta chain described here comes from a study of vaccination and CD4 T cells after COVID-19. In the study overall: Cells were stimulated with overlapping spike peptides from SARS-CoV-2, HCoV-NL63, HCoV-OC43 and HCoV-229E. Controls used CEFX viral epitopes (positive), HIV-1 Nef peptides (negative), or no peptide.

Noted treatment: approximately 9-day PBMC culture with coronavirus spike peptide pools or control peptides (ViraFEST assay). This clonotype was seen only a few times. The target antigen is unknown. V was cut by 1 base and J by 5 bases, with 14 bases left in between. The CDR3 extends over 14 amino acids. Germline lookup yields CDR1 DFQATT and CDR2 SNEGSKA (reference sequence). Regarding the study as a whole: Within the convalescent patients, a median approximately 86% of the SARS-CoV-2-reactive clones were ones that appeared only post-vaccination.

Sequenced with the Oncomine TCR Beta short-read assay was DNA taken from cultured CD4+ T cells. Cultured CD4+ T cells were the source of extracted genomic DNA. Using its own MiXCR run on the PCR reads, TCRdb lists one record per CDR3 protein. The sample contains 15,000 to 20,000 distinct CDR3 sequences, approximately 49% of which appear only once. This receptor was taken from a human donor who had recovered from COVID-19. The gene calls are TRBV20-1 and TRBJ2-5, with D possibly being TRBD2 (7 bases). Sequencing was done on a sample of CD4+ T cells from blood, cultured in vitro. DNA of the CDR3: TGCAGTGCTAGAGTCCGGGGGGCGGGGGAGACCCAGTACTTC. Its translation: CSARVRGAGETQYF.